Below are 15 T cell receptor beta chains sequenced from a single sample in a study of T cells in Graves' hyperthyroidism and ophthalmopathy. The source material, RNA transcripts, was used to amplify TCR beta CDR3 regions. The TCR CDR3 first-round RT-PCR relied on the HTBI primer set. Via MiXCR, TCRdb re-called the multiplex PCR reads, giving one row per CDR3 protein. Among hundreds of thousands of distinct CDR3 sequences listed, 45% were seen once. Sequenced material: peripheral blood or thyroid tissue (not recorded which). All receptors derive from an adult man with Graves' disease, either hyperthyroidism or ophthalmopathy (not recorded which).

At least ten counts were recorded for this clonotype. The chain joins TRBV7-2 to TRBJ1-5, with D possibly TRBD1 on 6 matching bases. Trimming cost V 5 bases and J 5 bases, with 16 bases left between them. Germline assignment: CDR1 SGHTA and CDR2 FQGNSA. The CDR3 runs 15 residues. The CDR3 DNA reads TGTGCCAGCAGCCTAAGCAGGGGTAGGGATCAGCCCCAGCATTTT. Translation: CASSLSRGRDQPQHF.

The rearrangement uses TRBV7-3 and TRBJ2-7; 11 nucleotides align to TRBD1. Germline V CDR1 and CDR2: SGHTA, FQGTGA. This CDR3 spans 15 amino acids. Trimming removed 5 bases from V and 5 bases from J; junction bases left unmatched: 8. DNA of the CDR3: TGTGCCAGCAGCCCGGACAGGGGGCGGTGGAACGAGCAGTACTTC. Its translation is CASSPDRGRWNEQYF.

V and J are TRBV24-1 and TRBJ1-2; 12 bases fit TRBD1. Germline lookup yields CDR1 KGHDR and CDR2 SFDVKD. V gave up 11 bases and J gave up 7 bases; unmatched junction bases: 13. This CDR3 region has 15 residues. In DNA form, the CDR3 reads TGTGCCAGCAGCCACGGGACAGGGGGCGTGAGTGGCTACACCTTC. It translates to CASSHGTGGVSGYTF.

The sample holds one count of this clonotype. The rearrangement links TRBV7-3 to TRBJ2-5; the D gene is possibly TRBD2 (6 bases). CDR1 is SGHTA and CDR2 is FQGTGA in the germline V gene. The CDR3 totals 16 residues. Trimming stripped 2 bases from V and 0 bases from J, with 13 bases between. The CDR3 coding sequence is TGTGCCAGCAGCTTAGGGGGACTTTTGTACCAAGAGACCCAGTACTTC. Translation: CASSLGGLLYQETQYF.

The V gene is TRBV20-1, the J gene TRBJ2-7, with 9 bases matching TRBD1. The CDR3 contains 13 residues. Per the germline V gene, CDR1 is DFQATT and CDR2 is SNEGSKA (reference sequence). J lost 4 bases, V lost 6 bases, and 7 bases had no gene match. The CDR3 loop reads CSATGTGFYEQYF. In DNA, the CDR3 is TGCAGTGCCACCGGGACAGGGTTTTACGAGCAGTACTTC.

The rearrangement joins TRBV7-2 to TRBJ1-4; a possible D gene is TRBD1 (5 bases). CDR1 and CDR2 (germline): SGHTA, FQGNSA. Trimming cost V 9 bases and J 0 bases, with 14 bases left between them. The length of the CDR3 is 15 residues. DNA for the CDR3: TGTGCCAGGGCCGGGGGTACCTCAACTAATGAAAAACTGTTTTTT. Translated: CARAGGTSTNEKLFF.

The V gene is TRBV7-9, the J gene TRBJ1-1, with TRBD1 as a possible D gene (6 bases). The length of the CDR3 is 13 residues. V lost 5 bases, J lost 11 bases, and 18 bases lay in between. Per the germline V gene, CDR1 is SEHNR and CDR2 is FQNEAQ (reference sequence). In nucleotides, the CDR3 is TGTGCCAGCAGCCAAGGTCGATCCGGGGGCGCTTTCTTT. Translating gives CASSQGRSGGAFF.

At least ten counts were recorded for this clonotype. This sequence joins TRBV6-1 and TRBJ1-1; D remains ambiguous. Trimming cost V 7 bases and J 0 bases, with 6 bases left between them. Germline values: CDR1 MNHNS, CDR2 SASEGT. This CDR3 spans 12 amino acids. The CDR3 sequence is CASTAMNTEAFF. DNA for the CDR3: TGTGCCAGCACAGCTATGAACACTGAAGCTTTCTTT.

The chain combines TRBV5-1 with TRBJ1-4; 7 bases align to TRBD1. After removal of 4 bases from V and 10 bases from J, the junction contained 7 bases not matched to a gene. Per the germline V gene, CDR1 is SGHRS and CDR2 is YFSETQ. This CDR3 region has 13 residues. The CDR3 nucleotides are TGCGCCAGCAGCACCGACAGGGTAGGAAAACTGTTTTTT. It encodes CASSTDRVGKLFF.

CDR3 sequence (DNA): TGTGCCAGCAGTTTATTTAAGGGGGCAGAAGCTTTCTTT. It yields the protein CASSLFKGAEAFF. J is TRBJ1-1 and V is TRBV6-6, with 7 bases lining up with TRBD1. Germline V gene sequence: CDR1 MNHNY, CDR2 SVGAGI (reference sequence). The CDR3 runs to 13 residues. After removal of 4 bases from V and 8 bases from J, the junction contained 7 bases not matched to a gene.

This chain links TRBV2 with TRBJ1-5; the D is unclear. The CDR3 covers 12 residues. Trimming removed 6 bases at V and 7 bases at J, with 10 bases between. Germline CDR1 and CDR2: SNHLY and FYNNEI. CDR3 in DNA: TGTGCCAGCAGCTTGAGGGAACAGCCCCAGCATTTT. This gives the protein CASSLREQPQHF.

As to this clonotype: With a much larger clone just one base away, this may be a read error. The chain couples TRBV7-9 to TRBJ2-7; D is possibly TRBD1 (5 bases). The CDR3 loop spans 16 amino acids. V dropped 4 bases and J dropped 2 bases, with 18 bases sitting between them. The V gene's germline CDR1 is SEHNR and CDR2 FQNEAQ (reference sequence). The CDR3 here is CASSSRTGAKPYEQYF. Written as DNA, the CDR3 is TGTGCCAGCAGCTCCCGAACAGGTGCCAAACCCTACGAGCAGTACTTC.

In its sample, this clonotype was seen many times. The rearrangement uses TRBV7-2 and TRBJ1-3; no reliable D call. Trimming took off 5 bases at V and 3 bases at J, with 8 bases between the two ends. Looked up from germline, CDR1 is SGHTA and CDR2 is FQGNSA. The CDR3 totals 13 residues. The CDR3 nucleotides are TGTGCCAGCAGCCCCGACCGTGGAAACACCATATATTTT. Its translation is CASSPDRGNTIYF.

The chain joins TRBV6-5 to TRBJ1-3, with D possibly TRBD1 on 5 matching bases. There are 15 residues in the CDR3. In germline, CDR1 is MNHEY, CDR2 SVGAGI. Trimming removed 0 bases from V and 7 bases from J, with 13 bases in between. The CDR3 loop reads CASSYSGQGLNTIYF. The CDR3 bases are TGTGCCAGCAGTTACTCCGGGCAGGGCCTCAACACCATATATTTT.

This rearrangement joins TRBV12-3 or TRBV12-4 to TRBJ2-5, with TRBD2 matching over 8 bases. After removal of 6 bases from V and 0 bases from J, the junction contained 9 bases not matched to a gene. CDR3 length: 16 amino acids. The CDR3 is CASRGFGGRYQETQYF. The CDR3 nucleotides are TGTGCCAGCAGGGGTTTCGGCGGGAGGTACCAAGAGACCCAGTACTTC.